The 15 T cell receptor beta chains in this list originate from one sample, sequenced in a study of cytomegalovirus exposure and HLA in healthy donors. The PCR used 60 Vbeta and 13 Jbeta primers. Sequencing used immunoSEQ multiplex PCR; TCRdb keeps in-frame clones, though not all of them. The sample includes 120,000 or so clones, over 60% of them seen just once. Source material: PBMCs. The origin of the receptors is a young man in good health and CMV-seropositive.

This clone has more than one count but fewer than ten. The chain carries TRBV5-6 and TRBJ1-5; 7 bases map to TRBD1. The germline V gene encodes CDR1 SGHDT and CDR2 YYEEEE. There are 14 residues in the CDR3. Trimming at V came to 2 bases and at J to 4 bases, leaving 3 bases not matched to a gene. CDR3 nucleotides: TGTGCCAGCAGCTTTGGGACAGCAAATCAGCCCCAGCATTTT. This translates into CASSFGTANQPQHF.

This chain connects TRBV28 to TRBJ1-2; a weak D match, TRBD1 (5 bases). From germline, CDR1 is MDHEN and CDR2 SYDVKM. Trimming stripped 3 bases from V and 3 bases from J, with 11 bases between. CDR3 length: 14 residues. CDR3 residues: CASSFREGYYGYTF. CDR3 nucleotides: TGTGCCAGCAGTTTCAGGGAAGGTTACTATGGCTACACCTTC.

The chain is built from TRBV4-2 and TRBJ2-2; 12 positions match TRBD2. Trimming at V came to 4 bases and at J to 4 bases, leaving 4 bases not matched to a gene. Germline V gene data show CDR1 as LGHNA and CDR2 as YNFKEQ. The CDR3 is 16 amino acids. The CDR3 DNA is TGTGCCAGCAGCCTGACTAGCGGGGGTGGCACCGGGGAGCTGTTTTTT. Translating it yields CASSLTSGGGTGELFF.

V and J are TRBV15 and TRBJ1-5, with TRBD1 matching 8 bases. Germline assignment: CDR1 LNHNV and CDR2 YYDKDF (reference sequence). CDR3 length: 15 amino acids. J was trimmed by 0 bases and V by 3 bases; bases with no gene match: 1. For the CDR3, the DNA is TGTGCCACCAGCAGGGACAGGGTTAGCAATCAGCCCCAGCATTTT. Its protein is CATSRDRVSNQPQHF.

The chain is built from TRBV16 and TRBJ2-4; 8 positions agree with TRBD2. Germline V gene sequence: CDR1 KGHSY, CDR2 FQNENV. V gave up 4 bases and J gave up 6 bases; unmatched junction bases: 5. The CDR3 spans 14 residues. CDR3 region: CASSLIGTRNIQYF. Written as DNA, the CDR3 is TGTGCCAGCAGCCTAATCGGGACTAGAAACATTCAGTACTTC.

The rearrangement links TRBV4-2 to TRBJ1-3; D not certain. The germline V gene encodes CDR1 LGHNA and CDR2 YNFKEQ. This CDR3 contains 15 residues. V lost 0 bases and J 2 bases, leaving 8 bases between the germline ends. This CDR3 reads CASSQDRPPGNTIYF. CDR3 coding DNA: TGTGCCAGCAGCCAAGATCGTCCCCCTGGAAACACCATATATTTT.

The chain joins TRBV18 to TRBJ1-1; D unclear. Deletions cut 0 bases from V and 4 bases from J, with 15 bases between. CDR3 length equals 16 residues. Per the germline V gene, CDR1 is KGHSH and CDR2 is LQKENI. The CDR3 sequence is CASSPPTGGFGTEAFF. The CDR3 bases are TGTGCCAGCTCACCACCCACGGGAGGGTTCGGCACTGAAGCTTTCTTT. Together with reference TRBV18 and TRBJ1-1, the CDR3 gives the full variable domain: NAGVMQNPRHLVRRRGQEARLRCSPMKGHSHVYWYRQLPEEGLKFMVYLQKENIIDESGMPKERFSAEFPKEGPSILRIQQVVRGDSAAYFCASSPPTGGFGTEAFFGQGTRLTVV.

CDR3 nucleotides: TGTGCCAGCTCACCGGCGGACGAGCAGTACTTC. Protein: CASSPADEQYF. The chain joins TRBV18 to TRBJ2-7; D call uncertain. CDR1 KGHSH and CDR2 LQKENI come from the germline V gene. Trimming stripped 3 bases from V and 5 bases from J, with 5 bases between. This CDR3 comprises 11 residues.

V usage is TRBV7-2 and J usage is TRBJ2-1; TRBD2 matches at 12 bases. The germline V gene has CDR1 SGHTA and CDR2 FQGNSA. With 1 base clipped from V and 5 bases from J, the junction kept 9 bases outside the gene matches. This CDR3 has 18 amino acids. CDR3 in amino acids: CASSLVGGSSGGDNEQFF. The DNA for the CDR3 is TGTGCCAGCAGCTTAGTGGGAGGGTCTAGCGGGGGGGACAATGAGCAGTTCTTC.

This clone was observed a few times. V gene TRBV7-3 combines with J gene TRBJ1-1; a possible D gene is TRBD1 (6 bases). Germline V gene lookup returns CDR1 SGHTA and CDR2 FQGTGA. V dropped 1 base and J dropped 0 bases, with 21 bases sitting between them. CDR3 length: 19 residues. CDR3 amino acids: CASSLKPSPGVGLNTEAFF. CDR3 sequence (DNA): TGTGCCAGCAGCTTAAAACCCTCCCCAGGGGTCGGGCTGAACACTGAAGCTTTCTTT.

This rearrangement joins TRBV7-2 to TRBJ2-1, with D possibly being TRBD1 (6 bases). The germline V and J ends were trimmed by 4 bases and 0 bases, with 13 bases remaining between them. The CDR3 consists of 16 residues. Germline assignment: CDR1 SGHTA and CDR2 FQGNSA. Written as DNA, the CDR3 is TGTGCCAGCAGCTCACAGGGCCTAAGCTCCTACAATGAGCAGTTCTTC. Its protein is CASSSQGLSSYNEQFF.

This clone has only a few counts. The chain links TRBV19 to TRBJ2-4, with D possibly matching TRBD1 (6 bases). This CDR3 spans 15 amino acids. Trimming left V 2 bases short and J 6 bases short, with 14 bases between. The V gene's germline CDR1 is LNHDA and CDR2 SQIVND (reference sequence). CDR3 in amino acids: CASSIRDTLPNIQYF. Here the CDR3 DNA reads TGTGCCAGTAGTATAAGGGACACCCTACCAAACATTCAGTACTTC.

This clone has only one observation. The rearrangement joins TRBV4-3 to TRBJ2-1; tentatively, D is TRBD2 (5 bases). Germline lookup yields CDR1 LGHNA and CDR2 YSLEER. This CDR3 spans 17 amino acids. Trimming removed 4 bases at V and 6 bases at J, with 22 bases between. CDR3 residues: CASSPPTTPPGGNEQFF. The CDR3 DNA reads as TGCGCCAGCAGCCCCCCCACGACCCCGCCTGGAGGCAATGAGCAGTTCTTC.

The chain uses TRBV7-2 and TRBJ2-1; 11 bases are shared with TRBD2. This CDR3 region has 18 residues. V was pared by 1 base and J by 8 bases, with 13 bases of the junction left unmatched. Germline CDR1 is SGHTA and CDR2 is FQGNSA. Here the CDR3 reads CASSLGVGSGGARDEQFF. Written as DNA, the CDR3 is TGTGCCAGCAGCTTAGGGGTTGGTAGCGGGGGGGCGAGGGATGAGCAGTTCTTC.

The gene calls are TRBV15 and TRBJ1-6; tentative D call: TRBD1 (6 bases). CDR3 length: 12 amino acids. The germline CDR1 and CDR2 sequences are LNHNV and YYDKDF (reference sequence). The V end was cut by 3 bases, the J end by 16 bases, with 13 bases between. CDR3 DNA: TGTGCCACCAGCAGGGGAACAGGGCAGCTCCACTTT. This sequence encodes CATSRGTGQLHF.